The next 15 T cell receptor beta chains were all read from a single sample in a study of human T cells and chemical hapten exposure. TCRdb redid the calling of the RACE reads with MiXCR, one entry per CDR3 protein. The top ten hold 1.5% to 2% of the sample, which has 130,000 or so distinct CDR3 sequences, roughly 9.5% seen once. Time point reported: healthy volunteer bleed at 2 weeks. Sequencing started from total RNA isolated from unfractionated whole blood. Sequencing used whole blood. These receptors came from a male donor in good health. Some clones in this sample may be carry-over from other donors' samples.

This clonotype has more than one count but fewer than ten. The chain is built from TRBV27 and TRBJ2-5; 7 bases map to TRBD1. The CDR3 is 14 residues long. Per the germline V gene, CDR1 is MNHEY and CDR2 is SMNVEV (reference sequence). Losses at the gene ends were 2 bases for V and 3 bases for J; bases not matched to a gene: 3. This CDR3 is CASSLPGTEETQYF. The CDR3 DNA is TGTGCCAGCAGTTTACCGGGGACAGAAGAGACCCAGTACTTC.

This clonotype was recorded a few times. The rearrangement links TRBV6-5 to TRBJ1-5; 7 bases fit TRBD1. Germline V gene sequence: CDR1 MNHEY, CDR2 SVGAGI. The V and J ends lost 5 bases and 0 bases, in that order; junction bases with no gene match: 7. This CDR3 spans 16 amino acids. The CDR3 spells CASSRTGSYSNQPQHF. The DNA of the CDR3 is TGTGCCAGCAGTCGGACAGGCAGTTATAGCAATCAGCCCCAGCATTTT.

The chain recombines TRBV9 with TRBJ2-2, with 10 bases identical to TRBD1. This CDR3 has 18 residues. V trimming: 4 bases; J trimming: 0 bases; junction bases outside the gene matches: 9. Germline assignment: CDR1 SGDLS and CDR2 YYNGEE. The CDR3 nucleotides read TGTGCCAGCAGCTCGCCTACCGGGACAGGGGCGAACACCGGGGAGCTGTTTTTT. Translated: CASSSPTGTGANTGELFF.

This clonotype was detected a few times. The chain combines TRBV10-3 with TRBJ2-2; 8 nucleotides match TRBD1. The CDR3 runs to 14 residues. The germline gives CDR1 ENHRY, CDR2 SYGVKD. With V trimmed by 6 bases and J by 3 bases, 3 bases remained unmatched. The CDR3 reads CAIRSDRDTGELFF. In DNA form, the CDR3 reads TGTGCCATCAGATCGGACAGGGACACCGGGGAGCTGTTTTTT.

In its sample, this clonotype was seen many times. The chain recombines TRBV27 with TRBJ2-1; 10 nucleotides align to TRBD1. From germline, CDR1 is MNHEY and CDR2 SMNVEV (reference sequence). Trimming at V came to 4 bases and at J to 10 bases, leaving 10 bases not matched to a gene. This CDR3 has 15 residues. In nucleotides, the CDR3 is TGTGCCAGCAGTTCTCCGGGACAGGGGAATAGCGAGCAGTTCTTC. Its protein product is CASSSPGQGNSEQFF.

Many counts were recorded for this clonotype. J is TRBJ2-7 and V is TRBV4-3; 7 nucleotides align to TRBD1. CDR1 and CDR2 from the germline V gene are LGHNA and YSLEER. Trimming cost V 2 bases and J 1 base; bases outside gene matches: 2. This CDR3 is built from 14 residues. CDR3 bases: TGCGCCAGCAGCCAAACGACAGGGTCCTACGAGCAGTACTTC. It codes for CASSQTTGSYEQYF.

This clonotype was seen repeatedly, ten times or more. The chain links TRBV18 to TRBJ2-7, with TRBD2 matching 9 bases. Germline V gene data show CDR1 as KGHSH and CDR2 as LQKENI. This CDR3 is 14 amino acids long. The J segment lost 3 bases and the V segment lost 3 bases, leaving 3 bases of the junction unmatched. In DNA, the CDR3 is TGTGCCAGCTCACCGCTAGCGGGACTCTACGAGCAGTACTTC. This encodes CASSPLAGLYEQYF.

This clonotype has ten or more counts. The V and J genes are TRBV3-1 and TRBJ1-5; D ambiguous. This CDR3 has 14 residues. Deletions cut 4 bases from V and 6 bases from J, with 13 bases between. Germline values: CDR1 LGHDT, CDR2 YNNKEL (reference sequence). The CDR3 bases are TGTGCCAGCAGCCCTGACCCACGAAGTCAGCCCCAGCATTTT. This codes for CASSPDPRSQPQHF. Using reference TRBV3-1 and TRBJ1-5 for the parts outside the CDR3, the full variable domain is DTAVSQTPKYLVTQMGNDKSIKCEQNLGHDTMYWYKQDSKKFLKIMFSYNNKELIINETVPNRFSPKSPDKAHLNLHINSLELGDSAVYFCASSPDPRSQPQHFGDGTRLSIL.

In this sample, this clonotype turned up many times. The J gene is TRBJ1-1, the V gene TRBV14, with D possibly matching TRBD1 (6 bases). This CDR3 has 15 amino acids. V lost 4 bases and J lost 0, with 12 bases in between. Germline CDR1 and CDR2: SGHDN and FVKESK. The CDR3 nucleotides read TGTGCCAGCAGCCGCCTGACAGGACTGAACACTGAAGCTTTCTTT. It yields the protein CASSRLTGLNTEAFF.

The chain carries TRBV19 and TRBJ2-1; TRBD1 agrees at 7 bases. The ends lost 7 bases at V and 6 bases at J; junction bases unmatched: 12. CDR3 length: 15 residues. Germline-derived CDR1 and CDR2 are LNHDA and SQIVND (reference sequence). CDR3 amino acids: CASKRGTVAANEQFF. For the CDR3, the DNA is TGTGCCAGTAAAAGGGGGACAGTGGCGGCCAATGAGCAGTTCTTC.

V and J are TRBV18 and TRBJ2-3; D uncertain. The CDR3 length is 15 residues. Per germline, CDR1 KGHSH and CDR2 LQKENI. The V gene lost 1 base and the J gene lost 2 bases, with 10 bases spanning the gap. CDR3 residues: CASSPQRNPTDTQYF. Here the CDR3 DNA reads TGTGCCAGCTCACCACAGAGAAACCCCACAGATACGCAGTATTTT.

Ten or more counts support this clonotype. The chain has TRBV28 and TRBJ1-1, with a possible D match to TRBD1 (6 bases). The CDR3 sequence is 14 residues long. The germline V and J ends were trimmed by 5 bases and 0 bases, with 10 bases remaining between them. Germline CDR1 is MDHEN and CDR2 is SYDVKM. DNA for the CDR3: TGTGCCAGCAGTCTGACAGGAGTGAACACTGAAGCTTTCTTT. This codes for CASSLTGVNTEAFF.

This clonotype came up a few times. The J gene is TRBJ2-2, the V gene TRBV18; the D is unclear. Germline CDR1 and CDR2: KGHSH and LQKENI. The length of the CDR3 is 16 residues. V was trimmed by 0 bases and J by 0 bases, leaving 8 bases between them. The CDR3: CASSPPNRPNTGELFF. The CDR3 region has the DNA TGTGCCAGCTCACCACCAAACAGACCGAACACCGGGGAGCTGTTTTTT.

This clonotype was counted ten times or more. The V call is TRBV5-1, the J call TRBJ2-1; D perhaps matches TRBD1 (6 bases). The CDR3 runs to 16 residues. Germline V gene data show CDR1 as SGHRS and CDR2 as YFSETQ. V shed 0 bases and J shed 6 bases, with 16 bases lying between them. CDR3 nucleotides: TGCGCCAGCAGCTTGGTGCCCAGGGGCACTACCAATGAGCAGTTCTTC. Translated, it gives CASSLVPRGTTNEQFF.

This chain links TRBV20-1 with TRBJ2-7; D possibly corresponds to TRBD2 (6 bases). The V gene's germline CDR1 is DFQATT and CDR2 SNEGSKA (reference sequence). Trimming shortened V by 1 base and J by 2 bases, and 21 bases separated the two germline ends. The CDR3 runs 17 residues. The CDR3, as DNA: TGCAGTGCTAGAGGTGATAGCGGTACTCTTGAGGCCTACGAGCAGTACTTC. Protein sequence: CSARGDSGTLEAYEQYF.